Listed here are 24 T cell receptor beta chains from one sample, sequenced in a study of neoadjuvant anti-PD-1 for oral cavity cancer. The time point was: after neoadjuvant nivolumab, at surgical resection. Assay used: immunoSEQ multiplex PCR; TCRdb lists only in-frame clones, some missing. The table records about 14,000 clones, 70% to 75% of them present only once. The sequences come from PBMCs, collected after nivolumab (anti-PD-1) treatment. The receptors originated from a person aged 35-79 years with oral cavity squamous cell carcinoma.

The J gene is TRBJ1-1, the V gene TRBV5-1; D perhaps matches TRBD1 (5 bases). In germline, CDR1 is SGHRS, CDR2 YFSETQ. This CDR3 has 15 residues. V was trimmed by 0 bases and J by 0 bases, leaving 9 bases between them. DNA for the CDR3: TGCGCCAGCAGCTTGGCCCCACAGGTGAACACTGAAGCTTTCTTT. Translation gives CASSLAPQVNTEAFF.

This clone occurred a few times. The chain links TRBV30 to TRBJ1-1; possibly TRBD1 for D (5 bases). Germline CDR1 and CDR2: GTSNPN and SVGIG (reference sequence). V was trimmed by 4 bases and J by 1 base, leaving 10 bases between them. CDR3 length: 13 residues. CDR3 bases: TGTGCCTGGACCAGGGAGGCGAACACTGAAGCTTTCTTT. Translated, it gives CAWTREANTEAFF. Full variable domain (outside the CDR3, taken from reference TRBV30 and TRBJ1-1): SQTIHQWPATLVQPVGSPLSLECTVEGTSNPNLYWYRQAAGRGLQLLFYSVGIGQISSEVPQNLSASRPQDRQFILSSKKLLLSDSGFYLCAWTREANTEAFFGQGTRLTVV.

This chain connects TRBV27 to TRBJ2-2; 11 bases agree with TRBD2. The CDR3 totals 14 residues. The trim removed 8 bases at V and 5 bases at J, leaving 4 bases unmatched. The germline V gene has CDR1 MNHEY and CDR2 SMNVEV (reference sequence). The CDR3 loop is CASRLAGRTGELFF. DNA of the CDR3: TGTGCCAGCCGACTAGCGGGACGTACCGGGGAGCTGTTTTTT.

This clone was seen just once. The chain recombines TRBV30 with TRBJ1-4; D is ambiguous. V was shortened by 2 bases and J by 8 bases, with 12 bases between the two germline ends. The CDR3 is 13 amino acids. Germline assignment: CDR1 GTSNPN and CDR2 SVGIG (reference sequence). CDR3 sequence: CAWSKGFGEKLFF. CDR3 in DNA: TGTGCCTGGAGTAAAGGGTTCGGGGAAAAACTGTTTTTT.

CDR3 sequence (DNA): TGTGCCAGCAGTCCCGTTCGGTCTAGCGGGAACAATGAGCAGTTCTTC. Encoded protein: CASSPVRSSGNNEQFF. The chain links TRBV27 to TRBJ2-1; 9 positions agree with TRBD2. This CDR3 region has 16 residues. Germline CDR1 reads MNHEY; CDR2 reads SMNVEV (reference sequence). J gave up 5 bases and V 5 bases, and 10 bases lay outside the gene matches.

The chain combines TRBV5-6 with TRBJ1-2; no firm D call. V lost 3 bases and J 4 bases, leaving 10 bases between the germline ends. Germline lookup yields CDR1 SGHDT and CDR2 YYEEEE. The CDR3 runs to 13 residues. Written as DNA, the CDR3 is TGTGCCAGCAGCTCTCAAATGGCCTATGGCTACACCTTC. Protein product: CASSSQMAYGYTF.

The chain carries TRBV4-2 and TRBJ2-3, with D possibly TRBD1 on 6 matching bases. The CDR3 covers 17 residues. V was shortened by 0 bases and J by 5 bases, with 18 bases between the two germline ends. The germline gives CDR1 LGHNA, CDR2 YNFKEQ. The CDR3 spells CASSQEGVGGRGDTQYF. For the CDR3, the DNA is TGTGCCAGCAGCCAAGAGGGCGTTGGGGGCCGGGGAGATACGCAGTATTTT.

The chain carries TRBV7-8 and TRBJ2-1, with 11 bases matching TRBD2. Looked up from germline, CDR1 is SGHVS and CDR2 is FQNEAQ. V lost 4 bases to trimming and J lost 2 bases; unmatched junction nucleotides: 7. The CDR3 totals 17 residues. CDR3 nucleotide sequence: TGTGCCAGCAGCTCGCTAAGACTAGCGGGGACCTACAATGAGCAGTTCTTC. It encodes CASSSLRLAGTYNEQFF.

In its sample, this clone was seen a few times. The chain recombines TRBV11-3 with TRBJ2-2, with TRBD2 matching over 7 bases. This CDR3 is built from 15 residues. The germline V gene has CDR1 SGHNT and CDR2 YENEEA. The V segment lost 5 bases and the J segment 3 bases; nucleotides outside the gene matches: 6. The DNA for the CDR3 is TGTGCCAGCAGCGTTAGCGGGCGGGACACCGGGGAGCTGTTTTTT. The encoded protein is CASSVSGRDTGELFF.

V usage is TRBV5-1 and J usage is TRBJ1-2; 8 bases align to TRBD1. CDR3 length: 15 residues. With V trimmed by 4 bases and J by 4 bases, 9 bases remained unmatched. From germline, CDR1 is SGHRS and CDR2 YFSETQ. The CDR3 DNA is TGCGCCAGCAGCCCCAGGGGGCCTCTCCCCTATGGCTACACCTTC. Amino acids: CASSPRGPLPYGYTF.

Concerning this clone itself: At one of its ends the junction is not consistent with the germline gene, which may arise from a read error. The rearrangement links TRBV2 to TRBJ2-2; TRBD1 matches at 9 bases. This CDR3 region has 16 residues. Germline CDR1 reads SNHLY; CDR2 reads FYNNEI. The CDR3 DNA follows: TGTGCCAGCAGTTTGATACAGGGGGCTTCGCACCGGGGAGCTGTTTTT. Its translation: CASSLIQGASHRGAVF.

The gene calls are TRBV12-5 and TRBJ2-2; D remains unclear. The CDR3 sequence is 13 residues long. From germline, CDR1 is LGHNT and CDR2 FRNRAP. V dropped 4 bases and J dropped 8 bases, with 11 bases sitting between them. DNA of the CDR3: TGTGCTAGTGGTTGGTTAGCCGGAGGGGAGCTGTTTTTT. Protein: CASGWLAGGELFF. Supplemented by reference TRBV12-5 and TRBJ2-2, the full variable domain reads DARVTQTPRHKVTEMGQEVTMRCQPILGHNTVFWYRQTMMQGLELLAYFRNRAPLDDSGMPKDRFSAEMPDATLATLKIQPSEPRDSAVYFCASGWLAGGELFFGEGSRLTVL.

Only a few counts were recorded for this clone. The chain combines TRBV18 with TRBJ1-4; D is uncertain. CDR1 KGHSH and CDR2 LQKENI come from the germline V gene. The V end lost 0 bases, the J end lost 7 bases, and 12 bases lay between the germline ends. CDR3 length: 15 residues. The CDR3 loop is CASSPPWARSEKLFF. The CDR3 nucleotides are TGTGCCAGCTCACCACCGTGGGCCCGTAGTGAAAAACTGTTTTTT.

The rearrangement uses TRBV5-1 and TRBJ2-7; TRBD2 might be the D (5 bases). V was cut by 5 bases and J by 2 bases, with 11 bases left in between. The CDR3 extends over 13 amino acids. Germline V gene sequence: CDR1 SGHRS, CDR2 YFSETQ. CDR3 loop: CASREGHPYEQYF. The CDR3 coding sequence is TGCGCCAGCAGAGAGGGCCACCCCTACGAGCAGTACTTC.

The rearrangement uses TRBV6-5 and TRBJ1-1; D ambiguous. With 6 bases removed from V and 4 bases from J, the gap between germline ends came to 12 bases. This CDR3 has 13 residues. Germline V gene sequence: CDR1 MNHEY, CDR2 SVGAGI. The CDR3 region has the DNA TGTGCCAGCAGCCGCCACGAGGCCACTGAAGCTTTCTTT. Protein product: CASSRHEATEAFF.

This sequence joins TRBV7-8 and TRBJ2-2, with D uncertain. From germline, CDR1 is SGHVS and CDR2 FQNEAQ. The CDR3 runs 18 residues. Between the trimmed V and J ends, which lost 5 bases and 0 bases, there was a span of 19 bases. The CDR3 DNA sequence: TGTGCCAGCAGCCCCATGGTGAGCAGCTATTCGAACACCGGGGAGCTGTTTTTT. Translation: CASSPMVSSYSNTGELFF.

The genes are TRBV27 and TRBJ2-7, with D perhaps assigned TRBD1 or TRBD2 (5 bases each). Germline V gene lookup returns CDR1 MNHEY and CDR2 SMNVEV (reference sequence). The V end lost 2 bases, the J end lost 6 bases, and 14 bases lay between the germline ends. The CDR3 has 14 residues. For the CDR3, the DNA is TGTGCCAGCAGTTTAGCGGGTCTAGGGACCGAGCAGTACTTC. Protein: CASSLAGLGTEQYF.

This sequence joins TRBV21-1 and TRBJ1-5; the D call of TRBD1 is as the table states it, not checked on the DNA. TRBV21-1 is a pseudogene segment. The CDR3 has 13 residues. The DNA of the CDR3 is TGTGCCAGCAACAGGACCTCAAATCAGCCCCAGCATTTT. As protein: CASNRTSNQPQHF.

V gene TRBV7-9 combines with J gene TRBJ2-1; TRBD2 is a possible D gene (6 bases). The germline V gene encodes CDR1 SEHNR and CDR2 FQNEAQ (reference sequence). V was pared by 1 base and J by 7 bases, with 14 bases between. The CDR3 runs to 15 residues. The CDR3: CASSLVGARGNEQFF. The CDR3, as DNA: TGTGCCAGCAGCTTAGTAGGGGCGCGGGGTAATGAGCAGTTCTTC.

This clone appeared a single time. V usage is TRBV4-1 and J usage is TRBJ2-4; 9 bases are shared with TRBD2. CDR1 is MGHRA, CDR2 YSYEKL, per germline. The CDR3 is 19 residues long. J lost 0 bases, V lost 5 bases, and 14 bases had no gene match. As DNA, the CDR3 is TGCGCCAGCAGCACCAAGAAAGTGGGACTAGCAGTAGCCAAAAACATTCAGTACTTC. Amino acids: CASSTKKVGLAVAKNIQYF.

This chain uses TRBV5-1 with TRBJ2-1; 7 nucleotides line up with TRBD2. Per the germline V gene, CDR1 is SGHRS and CDR2 is YFSETQ. J lost 6 bases, V lost 0 bases, and 6 bases had no gene match. CDR3 size: 15 residues. CDR3 DNA: TGCGCCAGCAGCTTGGAGACTAGCCCACTCAATGAGCAGTTCTTC. Translated, it gives CASSLETSPLNEQFF.

This chain links TRBV13 with TRBJ2-2; D uncertain. The CDR3 is 12 amino acids. Per germline, CDR1 PRHDT and CDR2 FYEKMQ (reference sequence). The V and J ends lost 5 bases and 6 bases respectively, with 7 bases between them. This CDR3 reads CASSPTPGELFF. The DNA of the CDR3 is TGTGCCAGCAGCCCCACGCCCGGGGAGCTGTTTTTT.

The V and J genes are TRBV10-1 and TRBJ2-1; 9 bases match TRBD2. V trimming: 3 bases; J trimming: 2 bases; junction bases outside the gene matches: 5. Germline V CDR1 and CDR2: WNHNN, SYGVQD (reference sequence). The CDR3 is made up of 16 amino acids. The CDR3 loop reads CASSDPSSGAYNEQFF. The CDR3 DNA sequence: TGCGCCAGCAGTGACCCCTCTAGCGGGGCCTACAATGAGCAGTTCTTC.

The J gene is TRBJ2-3, the V gene TRBV6-5, with TRBD2 matching 10 bases. V gave up 6 bases and J gave up 8 bases; unmatched junction bases: 11. There are 15 residues in the CDR3. In germline, CDR1 is MNHEY, CDR2 SVGAGI. The chain's CDR3 is CASSTSGRADGTQYF. The CDR3 bases are TGTGCCAGCAGCACAAGCGGGAGGGCCGACGGTACGCAGTATTTT.